Listed below are T cell receptor beta chains from one sample, sequenced in a study of blood T cells in healthy people across ages. Each CDR3 protein is one row after TCRdb ran MiXCR on the 5' RACE reads. The sample consists of hundreds of thousands of distinct CDR3 sequences, about 53% of them appearing once. Sequencing was performed on blood. These receptors were collected from a man between 60 and 75 years old in good health. Each CDR3 is given with its conserved first and last residue. A D gene is named only where the DNA matches it firmly. Part of the rows lack a size; the others show once, few, many or a class for expanded clones.

d_gene,abundance,len,v_gene,j_gene,CDR3aa,CDR3nt
TRBD1,-,18,TRBV11-2,TRBJ2-3,CASSLGTGVSGPTDTQYF,TGTGCCAGCAGCTTAGGGACAGGGGTTTCCGGACCCACAGATACGCAGTATTTT
-,once,14,TRBV20-1,TRBJ2-5,CSAMSSTSRETQYF,TGCAGTGCTATGTCCTCGACCAGCAGGGAGACCCAGTACTTC
TRBD2,few,15,TRBV7-2,TRBJ2-1,CASRNTGGRYNEQFF,TGTGCCAGCAGGAACACGGGGGGGCGCTACAATGAGCAGTTCTTC
-,-,15,TRBV11-2,TRBJ1-1,CASSLGGANQGEAFF,TGTGCCAGCAGCTTAGGTGGGGCTAACCAAGGGGAAGCTTTCTTT
-,few,15,TRBV28,TRBJ1-6,CASSSFREYNSPLHF,TGTGCCAGCAGTTCCTTTAGGGAGTATAATTCACCCCTCCACTTT
TRBD2,-,14,TRBV25-1,TRBJ2-5,CANSDPGGSETQYF,TGTGCCAACAGTGACCCGGGGGGTTCGGAGACCCAGTACTTC
TRBD1,-,15,TRBV6-5,TRBJ2-5,CASSRQGGIGETQYF,TGTGCCAGCTCCCGACAGGGGGGAATAGGGGAGACCCAGTACTTC
-,-,12,TRBV4-1,TRBJ1-2,CASSQDGYGYTF,TGCGCCAGCAGCCAAGATGGCTATGGCTACACCTTC
-,-,13,TRBV12-3/TRBV12-4,TRBJ2-3,CASTRTGTDTQYF,TGTGCCAGCACACGGACGGGCACAGATACGCAGTATTTT
-,-,15,TRBV3-1,TRBJ1-2,CASSSRGGDNYGYTF,TGTGCCAGCAGCTCTAGGGGGGGCGATAACTATGGCTACACCTTC
-,-,15,TRBV6-5,TRBJ2-3,CASSPWGGGEDTQYF,TGTGCCAGCAGCCCATGGGGAGGGGGCGAGGATACGCAGTATTTT
-,-,15,TRBV5-1,TRBJ2-1,CASRKQGSSFNEQFF,TGCGCCAGCAGAAAACAGGGATCTTCCTTCAATGAGCAGTTCTTC
-,-,16,TRBV14,TRBJ1-2,CASSQDAGTAYYGYTF,TGTGCCAGCAGCCAAGACGCCGGGACGGCTTACTATGGCTACACCTTC
TRBD1,few,14,TRBV11-2,TRBJ2-7,CASSLGSGGYEQYF,TGTGCCAGCAGCTTAGGTTCAGGGGGCTACGAGCAGTACTTC
-,-,13,TRBV7-2,TRBJ1-2,CASSPDGAYGYTF,TGTGCCAGCAGCCCAGACGGCGCCTATGGCTACACCTTC
-,-,14,TRBV7-9,TRBJ2-3,CASSLGSYTDTQYF,TGTGCCAGCAGCTTAGGTAGCTACACAGATACGCAGTATTTT
-,-,11,TRBV27,TRBJ2-1,CASRGGYEQFF,TGTGCCAGCAGGGGCGGGTATGAGCAGTTCTTC
TRBD1,few,16,TRBV29-1,TRBJ1-2,CSVEVTGGSFVYGYTF,TGCAGCGTTGAAGTTACAGGGGGCTCCTTTGTCTATGGCTACACCTTC
TRBD2,once,16,TRBV6-5,TRBJ2-1,CASRNTGTSGGGEQFF,TGTGCCAGCAGAAACACCGGGACTAGCGGGGGCGGTGAGCAGTTCTTC
-,-,15,TRBV7-8,TRBJ2-7,CASSLALGEIYEQYF,TGTGCCAGCAGCTTAGCTTTGGGGGAGATCTACGAGCAGTACTTC
TRBD1,-,16,TRBV7-2,TRBJ2-7,CASSSGQGSYRREQYF,TGTGCCAGCAGCTCCGGACAGGGGTCTTATCGGCGCGAGCAGTACTTC
TRBD1,-,13,TRBV2,TRBJ2-4,CASIRTGLNIQYF,TGTGCCAGCATCCGGACAGGGCTAAACATTCAGTACTTC
TRBD1,-,14,TRBV5-1,TRBJ1-1,CASSPRQGSAEAFF,TGCGCCAGCAGCCCCAGACAGGGGAGCGCTGAAGCTTTCTTT
-,-,13,TRBV7-2,TRBJ2-1,CASSFAGTREQFF,TGTGCCAGCAGCTTCGCGGGGACAAGGGAGCAGTTCTTC
-,-,12,TRBV24-1,TRBJ1-2,CANTGPNYGYTF,TGTGCCAACACAGGACCCAACTATGGCTACACCTTC
TRBD1,-,19,TRBV3-1,TRBJ2-1,CASSPSPGQGPRSYNEQFF,TGTGCCAGCAGCCCCAGTCCGGGACAGGGACCTCGTTCCTACAATGAGCAGTTCTTC
-,many,18,TRBV24-1,TRBJ2-6,CATSDGNSGGSGANVLTF,TGTGCCACCAGTGACGGCAACTCAGGAGGCTCTGGGGCCAACGTCCTGACTTTC
TRBD2,-,19,TRBV4-2,TRBJ2-5,CASSQDQVAGIAGLETQYF,TGTGCCAGCAGCCAAGATCAAGTCGCGGGGATAGCGGGATTGGAGACCCAGTACTTC
-,-,11,TRBV6-1,TRBJ2-1,CASSVRIEQFF,TGTGCCAGCAGTGTACGTATAGAGCAGTTCTTC
-,-,17,TRBV3-1,TRBJ2-6,CASSPYSTVTGANVLTF,TGTGCCAGCAGCCCGTACTCTACAGTGACTGGGGCCAACGTCCTGACTTTC
-,-,13,TRBV27,TRBJ1-2,CASREGGIGGYTF,TGTGCCAGCAGAGAGGGGGGAATTGGGGGCTACACCTTC
TRBD1,-,14,TRBV7-9,TRBJ2-7,CASSLGQGQREQYF,TGTGCCAGCAGCTTAGGACAGGGACAGCGCGAGCAGTACTTC
TRBD1,-,14,TRBV18,TRBJ2-1,CASSPGQGHNEQFF,TGTGCCAGCTCACCGGGACAGGGCCACAATGAGCAGTTCTTC
-,-,15,TRBV28,TRBJ2-7,CASSLGAVSAYEQYF,TGTGCCAGCAGTTTAGGCGCAGTTAGTGCCTACGAGCAGTACTTC
-,few,15,TRBV5-1,TRBJ2-5,CASSLPDQIVETQYF,TGCGCCAGCAGCTTACCCGACCAAATCGTAGAGACCCAGTACTTC
-,-,13,TRBV20-1,TRBJ2-3,CSAGGGSTDTQYF,TGCAGTGCTGGAGGGGGCTCCACAGATACGCAGTATTTT
TRBD1,-,16,TRBV4-2,TRBJ2-2,CASSQGDRAGTGELFF,TGTGCCAGCAGCCAAGGGGACAGGGCCGGGACCGGGGAGCTGTTTTTT
TRBD2,-,17,TRBV7-2,TRBJ2-3,CASSKGPPGLSTDTQYF,TGTGCCAGCAGCAAGGGCCCCCCGGGACTAAGCACAGATACGCAGTATTTT
-,few,16,TRBV5-1,TRBJ2-1,CASSLGGGTSYNEQFF,TGTGCCAGCAGCTTAGGGGGGGGGACGTCCTACAATGAGCAGTTCTTC
TRBD1,-,13,TRBV12-3/TRBV12-4,TRBJ2-7,CASSLTGGSEQYF,TGTGCCAGCAGTCTGACAGGGGGAAGCGAGCAGTACTTC
-,-,15,TRBV4-2,TRBJ1-1,CASSLTGDWGPEAFF,TGTGCCAGCAGCCTCACGGGGGATTGGGGCCCTGAAGCTTTCTTT
TRBD2,-,16,TRBV20-1,TRBJ2-5,CSASRAGGPYQETQYF,TGCAGTGCTAGTAGAGCGGGGGGGCCATACCAAGAGACCCAGTACTTC
-,-,12,TRBV6-2/TRBV6-3,TRBJ1-2,CASSYPRRGYTF,TGTGCCAGCAGTTACCCTCGTCGGGGCTACACCTTC
-,-,14,TRBV3-1,TRBJ2-1,CASSQSLTLNEQFF,TGTGCCAGCAGCCAATCCCTAACCTTAAATGAGCAGTTCTTC
-,once,14,TRBV4-1,TRBJ2-1,CASSDRAGAREQFF,TGCGCCAGCAGCGATCGAGCGGGCGCCCGTGAGCAGTTCTTC
-,-,15,TRBV20-1,TRBJ2-1,CSAQDFSSSYNEQFF,TGCAGTGCACAGGACTTTTCGAGCTCCTACAATGAGCAGTTCTTC
-,-,15,TRBV5-1,TRBJ1-2,CASSPRGGRSYGYTF,TGCGCCAGCAGCCCCAGGGGTGGTCGGAGCTATGGCTACACCTTC
TRBD2,few,13,TRBV29-1,TRBJ2-7,CSVGTSGAYEQYF,TGCAGCGTCGGGACTAGCGGAGCCTACGAGCAGTACTTC